This T cell receptor (beta chain) was sequenced in a study of beta chain features in type 1 diabetes. The J segment lost 0 bases and the V segment lost 0 bases, leaving 1 base of the junction unmatched. CDR1 PRHDT and CDR2 FYEKMQ come from the germline V gene (reference sequence). The CDR3 runs 15 residues. All of the isolated RNA was reverse transcribed, so expressed TCRB transcripts were sequenced. Profiled with immunoSEQ multiplex PCR; TCRdb holds only in-frame clones, not every one. The table includes 680,000 or so clones, around 15% detected once. The sequencing sample was made of naive CD4+ T cells from blood. The source of this sequence is a man aged 18 to 29 in good health. The rearrangement links TRBV13 to TRBJ2-7, with TRBD1 identical over 8 bases. CDR3 nucleotide sequence: TGTGCCAGCAGCTTAGGGGACAGGGACTCCTACGAGCAGTACTTC. Translation: CASSLGDRDSYEQYF. The full variable domain, in which reference TRBV13 and TRBJ2-7 provide the parts outside the CDR3, is AAGVIQSPRHLIKEKRETATLKCYPIPRHDTVYWYQQGPGQDPQFLISFYEKMQSDKGSIPDRFSAQQFSDYHSELNMSSLELGDSALYFCASSLGDRDSYEQYFGPGTRLTVT.